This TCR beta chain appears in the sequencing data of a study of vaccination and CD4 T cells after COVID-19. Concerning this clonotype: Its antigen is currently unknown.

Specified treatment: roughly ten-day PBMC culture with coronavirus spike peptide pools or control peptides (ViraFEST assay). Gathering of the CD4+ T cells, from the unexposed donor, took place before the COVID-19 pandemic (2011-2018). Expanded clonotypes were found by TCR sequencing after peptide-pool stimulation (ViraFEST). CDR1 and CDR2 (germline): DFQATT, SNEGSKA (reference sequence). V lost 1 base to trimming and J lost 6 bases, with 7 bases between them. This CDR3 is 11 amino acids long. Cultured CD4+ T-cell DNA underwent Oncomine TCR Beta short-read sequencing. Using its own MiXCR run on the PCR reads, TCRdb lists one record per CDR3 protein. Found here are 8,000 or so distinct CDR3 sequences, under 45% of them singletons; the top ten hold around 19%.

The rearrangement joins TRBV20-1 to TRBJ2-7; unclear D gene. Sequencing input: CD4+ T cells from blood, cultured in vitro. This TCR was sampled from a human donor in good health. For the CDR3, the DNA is TGCAGTGCTAGAGCTTCGGGCGAGCAGTACTTC. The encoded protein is CSARASGEQYF.